This T cell receptor beta chain was recorded in a study of T cell changes during pregnancy in multiple sclerosis. Germline CDR1 and CDR2: MDHEN and SYDVKM. J was trimmed by 4 bases and V by 6 bases; bases with no gene match: 7. CDR3 length: 15 amino acids. Clones were read by immunoSEQ multiplex PCR, and TCRdb kept only the in-frame ones, dropping some. This sample yields about 100,000 clones, of which about 90% are seen a single time; roughly 2% belongs to the top ten. This clonotype was obtained from a female donor with multiple sclerosis, enrolled in a pregnancy study. The genes are TRBV28 and TRBJ1-2; TRBD1 matches at 11 bases. The sample here was peripheral blood, taken after pregnancy. The CDR3 reads CASSFRDRGFYGYTF. The CDR3 nucleotides are TGTGCCAGCAGCTTCCGGGACAGGGGGTTCTATGGCTACACCTTC.